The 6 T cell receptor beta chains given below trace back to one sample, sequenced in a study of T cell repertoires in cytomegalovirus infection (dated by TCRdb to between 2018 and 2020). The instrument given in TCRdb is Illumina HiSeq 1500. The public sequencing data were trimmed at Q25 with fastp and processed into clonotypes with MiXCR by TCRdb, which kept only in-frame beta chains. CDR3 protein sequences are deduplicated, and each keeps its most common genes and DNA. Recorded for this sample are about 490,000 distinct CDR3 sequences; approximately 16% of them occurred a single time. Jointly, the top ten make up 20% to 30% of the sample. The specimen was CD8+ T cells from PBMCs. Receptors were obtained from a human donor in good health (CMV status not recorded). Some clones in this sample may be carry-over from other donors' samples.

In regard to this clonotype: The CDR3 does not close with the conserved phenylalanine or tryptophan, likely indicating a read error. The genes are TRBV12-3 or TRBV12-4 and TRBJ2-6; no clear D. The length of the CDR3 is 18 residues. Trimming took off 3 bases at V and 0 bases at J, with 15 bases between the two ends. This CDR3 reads CASSFAELQTSGANVLTL. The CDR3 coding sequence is TGTGCCAGCAGTTTCGCCGAACTCCAAACCTCTGGGGCCAACGTCCTGACTTTA.

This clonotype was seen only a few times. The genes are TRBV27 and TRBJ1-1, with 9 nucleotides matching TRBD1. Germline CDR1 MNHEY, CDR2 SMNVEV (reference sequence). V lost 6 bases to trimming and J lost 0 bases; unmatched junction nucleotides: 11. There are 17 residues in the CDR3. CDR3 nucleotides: TGTGCCAGCAGCTCACAGGACAGGGGCCTAATGAACACTGAAGCTTTCTTT. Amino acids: CASSSQDRGLMNTEAFF.

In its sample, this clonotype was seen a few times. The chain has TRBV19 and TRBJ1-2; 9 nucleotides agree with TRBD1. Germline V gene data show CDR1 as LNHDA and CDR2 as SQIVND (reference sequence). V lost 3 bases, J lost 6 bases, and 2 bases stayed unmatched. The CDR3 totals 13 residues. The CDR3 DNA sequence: TGTGCCAGTAGTATTAGGACAGGGGATGGCTACACCTTC. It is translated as CASSIRTGDGYTF. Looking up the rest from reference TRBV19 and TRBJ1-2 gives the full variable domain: DGGITQSPKYLFRKEGQNVTLSCEQNLNHDAMYWYRQDPGQGLRLIYYSQIVNDFQKGDIAEGYSVSREKKESFPLTVTSAQKNPTAFYLCASSIRTGDGYTFGSGTRLTVV.

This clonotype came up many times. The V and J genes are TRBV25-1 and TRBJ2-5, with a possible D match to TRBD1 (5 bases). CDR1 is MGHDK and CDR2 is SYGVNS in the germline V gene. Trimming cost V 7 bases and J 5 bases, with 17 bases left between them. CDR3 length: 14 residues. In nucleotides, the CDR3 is TGTGCCAGCAAACAGGCCGGGCCTCGGGAGACCCAGTACTTC. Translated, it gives CASKQAGPRETQYF.

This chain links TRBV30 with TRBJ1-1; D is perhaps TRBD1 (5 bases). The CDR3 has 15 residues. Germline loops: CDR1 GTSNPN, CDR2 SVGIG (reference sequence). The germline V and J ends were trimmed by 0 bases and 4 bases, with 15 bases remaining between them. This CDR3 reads CAWSVHDWGSTEAFF. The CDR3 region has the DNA TGTGCCTGGAGTGTACATGACTGGGGGAGCACTGAAGCTTTCTTT.

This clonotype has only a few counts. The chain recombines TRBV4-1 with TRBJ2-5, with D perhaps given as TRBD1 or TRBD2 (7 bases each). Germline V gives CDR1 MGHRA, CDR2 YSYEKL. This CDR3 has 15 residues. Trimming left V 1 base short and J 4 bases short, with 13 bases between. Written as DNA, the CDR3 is TGCGCCAGCAGCCAAGGAGGGGGCGGGGGAGAGACCCAGTACTTC. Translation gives CASSQGGGGGETQYF.